A selection of T cell receptor beta chains follows, all from one sample in a study of cytomegalovirus exposure and HLA in healthy donors. The method was immunoSEQ multiplex PCR; TCRdb's version includes in-frame clones alone and lacks a portion of them. In the table there are approximately 190,000 clones, 81% of which are singletons. The specimen sequenced was PBMCs. The receptors shown here come from a man aged 50-60 years in good health and CMV-seronegative. The CDR3 runs from the conserved cysteine through the conserved F or W. The D gene is left open where the match is weak. Size is stated for part of the rows, as once, few or many counts, or as a class when the clone is expanded.

clone size	CDR3 length	V gene	D gene	J gene	CDR3 protein	CDR3 DNA
-	13	TRBV7-9	-	TRBJ2-1	CASSLAGGREQFF	TGTGCCAGCAGCTTAGCGGGGGGGCGTGAGCAGTTCTTC
-	12	TRBV29-1	-	TRBJ2-1	CSVVWGVNEQFF	TGCAGCGTTGTATGGGGCGTCAATGAGCAGTTCTTC
-	15	TRBV4-3	-	TRBJ1-1	CASSQMDSEDTEAFF	TGCGCCAGCAGCCAAATGGACAGCGAGGACACTGAAGCTTTCTTT
-	15	TRBV15	-	TRBJ1-1	CATSRDPEMNTEAFF	TGTGCCACCAGCAGAGATCCAGAAATGAACACTGAAGCTTTCTTT
-	16	TRBV7-2	TRBD1	TRBJ1-1	CASSLAQGAGNTEAFF	TGTGCCAGCAGCTTAGCGCAGGGGGCAGGGAACACTGAAGCTTTCTTT
-	12	TRBV19	-	TRBJ2-3	CASSIRGDTQYF	TGTGCCAGTAGTATTAGGGGGGATACGCAGTATTTT
once	16	TRBV19	-	TRBJ2-3	CASSIVAGWSQSTQYF	TGTGCCAGTAGTATCGTCGCAGGGTGGTCCCAGAGTACGCAGTATTTT
-	13	TRBV18	-	TRBJ2-1	CASALGGDNEQFF	TGTGCCAGCGCCCTGGGGGGAGACAATGAGCAGTTCTTC
-	14	TRBV2	-	TRBJ2-2	CASSEGRSTGELFF	TGTGCCAGCAGTGAGGGGCGAAGCACCGGGGAGCTGTTTTTT
-	13	TRBV6-5	-	TRBJ1-6	CASRGHRDVPLHF	TGTGCCAGCAGGGGACACAGGGATGTACCCCTCCACTTT
once	17	TRBV7-2	TRBD1	TRBJ1-5	CASSLAGTAASNQPQHF	TGTGCCAGCAGCTTAGCCGGGACAGCCGCCAGCAATCAGCCCCAGCATTTT
-	15	TRBV27	TRBD1	TRBJ2-7	CASSLGQGAPYEQYF	TGTGCCAGCAGTCTGGGACAGGGGGCTCCCTACGAGCAGTACTTC
-	14	TRBV6-5	TRBD2	TRBJ2-2	CAIGLAGPTGELFF	TGTGCCATCGGACTAGCGGGGCCCACCGGGGAGCTGTTTTTT
-	13	TRBV2	-	TRBJ2-4	CASNRDPKVSQYF	TGTGCCAGCAACAGGGACCCCAAGGTGTCTCAGTACTTC
-	13	TRBV27	-	TRBJ1-4	CASSPDRNEKLFF	TGTGCCAGCAGCCCGGACAGAAATGAAAAACTGTTTTTT
-	13	TRBV7-2	-	TRBJ2-1	CASAQRGYNEQFF	TGTGCCAGCGCCCAACGGGGTTACAATGAGCAGTTCTTC
-	15	TRBV2	-	TRBJ1-5	CASRARGQPNQPQHF	TGTGCCAGCAGAGCCCGTGGACAGCCCAATCAGCCCCAGCATTTT
-	13	TRBV7-7	TRBD1	TRBJ1-1	CASSFDRGTEAFF	TGTGCCAGCAGCTTTGACAGGGGCACTGAAGCTTTCTTT
-	15	TRBV27	-	TRBJ1-1	CASSLIRWGHTEAFF	TGTGCCAGCAGTTTGATTCGTTGGGGGCACACTGAAGCTTTCTTT
once	16	TRBV10-3	TRBD1	TRBJ2-3	CAISLTGGERTDTQYF	TGTGCCATCAGCCTGACAGGGGGCGAGCGCACAGATACGCAGTATTTT
-	14	TRBV4-1	-	TRBJ1-5	CASSLLPGSQPQHF	TGCGCCAGCAGCCTATTGCCGGGGTCGCAGCCCCAGCATTTT
-	15	TRBV6-5	-	TRBJ1-5	CASIGGADSNQPQHF	TGTGCCAGCATAGGAGGAGCAGATAGCAATCAGCCCCAGCATTTT
-	13	TRBV6-1	-	TRBJ2-5	CASSERRWETQYF	TGTGCCAGCAGTGAACGGCGGTGGGAGACCCAGTACTTC
-	13	TRBV6-1	TRBD1	TRBJ1-2	CASRETGPEGYTF	TGTGCCAGCAGAGAGACAGGGCCTGAAGGCTACACCTTC
-	11	TRBV11-1	TRBD2	TRBJ2-3	CASSGRVGQYF	TGTGCCAGCAGTGGGAGGGTTGGGCAGTATTTT
-	15	TRBV7-9	TRBD1	TRBJ2-1	CASSFPGTGANEQFF	TGTGCCAGCAGCTTCCCCGGGACAGGGGCCAATGAGCAGTTCTTC
-	16	TRBV7-8	-	TRBJ1-6	CASSQRGESYNSPLHF	TGTGCCAGCAGCCAGCGGGGGGAATCCTATAATTCACCCCTCCACTTT
-	15	TRBV7-9	TRBD1	TRBJ1-6	CASSLRDRVNSPLHF	TGTGCCAGCAGCTTAAGGGACAGGGTTAATTCACCCCTCCACTTT
-	15	TRBV7-9	TRBD2	TRBJ2-3	CASSLGSGGTDTQYF	TGTGCCAGCAGCTTAGGAAGCGGGGGCACAGATACGCAGTATTTT
-	15	TRBV7-8	-	TRBJ1-6	CASSLDASYNSPLHF	TGTGCCAGCAGCTTAGACGCTAGTTATAATTCACCCCTCCACTTT
once	15	TRBV7-2	TRBD1	TRBJ2-3	CASSPDRGRKDTQYF	TGTGCCAGCAGCCCTGACAGGGGGCGAAAAGATACGCAGTATTTT
-	12	TRBV19	-	TRBJ1-1	CASSMRETEAFF	TGTGCCAGTAGTATGCGGGAGACTGAAGCTTTCTTT